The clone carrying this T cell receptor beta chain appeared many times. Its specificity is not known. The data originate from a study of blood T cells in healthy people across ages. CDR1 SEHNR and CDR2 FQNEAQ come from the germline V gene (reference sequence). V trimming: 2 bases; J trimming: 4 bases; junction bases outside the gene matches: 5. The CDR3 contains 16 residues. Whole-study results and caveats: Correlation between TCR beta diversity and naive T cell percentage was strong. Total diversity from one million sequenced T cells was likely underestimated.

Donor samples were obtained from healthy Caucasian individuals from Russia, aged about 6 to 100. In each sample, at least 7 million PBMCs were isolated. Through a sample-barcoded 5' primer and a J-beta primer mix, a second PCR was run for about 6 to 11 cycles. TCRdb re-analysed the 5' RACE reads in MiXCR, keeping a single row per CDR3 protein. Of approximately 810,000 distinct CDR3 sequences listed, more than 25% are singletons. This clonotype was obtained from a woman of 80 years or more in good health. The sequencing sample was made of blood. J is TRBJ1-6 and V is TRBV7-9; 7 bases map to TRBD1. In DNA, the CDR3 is TGTGCCAGCAGCTTACAAGGGGGCGGGTATAATTCACCCCTCCACTTT. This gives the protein CASSLQGGGYNSPLHF.